This T cell receptor beta chain was identified in a study of T cell responses to AZD1222 COVID-19 vaccine. Points from the study as a whole: Most donors were white British and more were female, and clonal diversity was possibly underestimated. The study sampled repertoires only after the peak T cell response.

Clones were read by immunoSEQ multiplex PCR, and TCRdb kept only the in-frame ones, dropping some. The table shows more than 100,000 clones, with over 75% occurring only once. The CDR3 has 14 residues. The germline V gene encodes CDR1 SNHLY and CDR2 FYNNEI. The trim removed 7 bases at V and 1 base at J, leaving 2 bases unmatched. This clone was counted a few times. Its antigen is not identified. This TCR derives from an adult in good health. The rearrangement uses TRBV2 and TRBJ2-5; TRBD2 aligns across 11 bases. The sample here was peripheral blood, taken on day 0 of AZD1222 vaccination. The CDR3 region is CASTTSGGQETQYF. The DNA of the CDR3 is TGTGCCAGCACCACTAGCGGGGGCCAAGAGACCCAGTACTTC.